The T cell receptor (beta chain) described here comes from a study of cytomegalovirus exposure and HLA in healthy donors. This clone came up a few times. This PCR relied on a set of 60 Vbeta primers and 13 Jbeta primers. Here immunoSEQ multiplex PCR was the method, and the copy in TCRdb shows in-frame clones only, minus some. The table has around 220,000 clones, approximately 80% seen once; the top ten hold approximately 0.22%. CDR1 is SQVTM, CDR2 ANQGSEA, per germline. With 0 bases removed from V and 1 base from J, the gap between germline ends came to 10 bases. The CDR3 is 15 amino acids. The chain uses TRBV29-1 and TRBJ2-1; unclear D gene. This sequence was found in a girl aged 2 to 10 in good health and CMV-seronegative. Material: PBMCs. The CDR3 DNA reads TGCAGCGTTGAAGAACGGTTTGAGTCCTACAATGAGCAGTTCTTC. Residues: CSVEERFESYNEQFF.